Below, one T cell receptor beta chain is given with its context. A much larger clone differs from this one at a single base, so this may be a read error. CDR3 length: 15 residues. V was trimmed by 2 bases and J by 8 bases, leaving 19 bases between them. Germline V lookup: CDR1 GTSNPN, CDR2 SVGIG (reference sequence). The data are from a study of molecular identifiers for immune sequencing clone quantification. TCRdb reanalysed the PCR reads using MiXCR and keeps one entry per CDR3 protein. The sample comprises approximately 500,000 distinct CDR3 sequences, around 25% of which are singletons, and under 0.8% rests with the top ten.

The clonotype originates from a human donor in good health. Some libraries in this study had Jurkat cell RNA spiked in. The specimen was naive CD8+ T cells from blood, with Jurkat cell RNA spiked in. Subset given: FACS-sorted CD8+CD4-CCR7+CD45RA+ naive T cells. This chain connects TRBV30 to TRBJ2-4, with D possibly TRBD1 on 6 matching bases. The CDR3 bases are TGTGCCTGGAGTTTCACAGGGACCCCAGAAGACATTCAGTACTTC. Protein: CAWSFTGTPEDIQYF.